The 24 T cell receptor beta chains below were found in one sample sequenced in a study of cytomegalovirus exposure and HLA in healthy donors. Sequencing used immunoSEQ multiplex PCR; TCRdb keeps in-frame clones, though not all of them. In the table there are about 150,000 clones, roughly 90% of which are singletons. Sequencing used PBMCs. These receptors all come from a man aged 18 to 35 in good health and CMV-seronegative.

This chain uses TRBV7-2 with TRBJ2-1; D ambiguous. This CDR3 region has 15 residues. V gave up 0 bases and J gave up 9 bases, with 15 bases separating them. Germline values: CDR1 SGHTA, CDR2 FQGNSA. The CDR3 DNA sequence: TGTGCCAGCAGCTTAGCAGGTAGGAGTGTCACTGAGCAGTTCTTC. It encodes CASSLAGRSVTEQFF.

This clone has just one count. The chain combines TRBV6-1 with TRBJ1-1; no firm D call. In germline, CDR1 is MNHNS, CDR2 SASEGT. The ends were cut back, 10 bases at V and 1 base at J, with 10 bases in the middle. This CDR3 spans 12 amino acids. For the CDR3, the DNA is TGTGCCACCTCCGAGGGGAACACTGAAGCTTTCTTT. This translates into CATSEGNTEAFF.

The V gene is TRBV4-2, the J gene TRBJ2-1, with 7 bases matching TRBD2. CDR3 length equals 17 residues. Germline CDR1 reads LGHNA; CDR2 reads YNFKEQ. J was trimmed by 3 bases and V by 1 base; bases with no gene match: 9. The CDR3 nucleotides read TGTGCCAGCAGCCAAGGGGGCAGCGGGGCGATCTACAATGAGCAGTTCTTC. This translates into CASSQGGSGAIYNEQFF.

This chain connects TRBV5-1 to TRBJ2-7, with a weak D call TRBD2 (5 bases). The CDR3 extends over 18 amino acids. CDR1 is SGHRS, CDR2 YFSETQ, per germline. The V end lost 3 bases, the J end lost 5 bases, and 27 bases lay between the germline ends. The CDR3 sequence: CASSSQPSAGLLSNEQYV. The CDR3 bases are TGCGCCAGCAGCTCTCAGCCCAGCGCCGGACTCCTTTCCAACGAGCAGTACGTC.

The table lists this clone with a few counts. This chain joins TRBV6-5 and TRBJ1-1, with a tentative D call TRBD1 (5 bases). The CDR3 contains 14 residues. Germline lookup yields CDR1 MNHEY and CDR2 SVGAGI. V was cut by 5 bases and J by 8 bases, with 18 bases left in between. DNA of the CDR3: TGTGCCAGCAGTCCGCAGGAGGGGCATCTGGAAGCTTTCTTT. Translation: CASSPQEGHLEAFF.

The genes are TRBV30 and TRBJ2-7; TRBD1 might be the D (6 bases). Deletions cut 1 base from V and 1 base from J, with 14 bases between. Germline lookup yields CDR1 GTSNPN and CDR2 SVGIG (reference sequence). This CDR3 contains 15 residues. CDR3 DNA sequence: TGTGCCTGGAGTGGAGACTTGGGGGCTTCCTACGAGCAGTACTTC. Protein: CAWSGDLGASYEQYF.

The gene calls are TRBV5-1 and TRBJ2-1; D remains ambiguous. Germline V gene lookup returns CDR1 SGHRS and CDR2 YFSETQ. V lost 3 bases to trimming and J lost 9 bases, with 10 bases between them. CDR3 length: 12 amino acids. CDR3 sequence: CASSSVTLEQFF. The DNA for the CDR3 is TGCGCCAGCAGCTCCGTGACTCTTGAGCAGTTCTTC.

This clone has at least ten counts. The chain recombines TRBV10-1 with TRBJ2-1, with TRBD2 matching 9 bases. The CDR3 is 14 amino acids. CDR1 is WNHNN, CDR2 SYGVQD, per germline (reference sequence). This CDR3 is CAAGREGPYNEQFF. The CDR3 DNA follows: TGCGCGGCAGGGCGGGAGGGGCCCTACAATGAGCAGTTCTTC.

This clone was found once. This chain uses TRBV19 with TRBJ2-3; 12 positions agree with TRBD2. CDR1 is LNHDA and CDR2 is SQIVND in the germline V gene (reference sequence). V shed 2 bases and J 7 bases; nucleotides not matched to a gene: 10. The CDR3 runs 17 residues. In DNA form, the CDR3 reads TGTGCCAGTAGTATACCCAAACTAGCGGGAGGAGTAAATACGCAGTATTTT. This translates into CASSIPKLAGGVNTQYF. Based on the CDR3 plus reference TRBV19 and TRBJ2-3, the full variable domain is DGGITQSPKYLFRKEGQNVTLSCEQNLNHDAMYWYRQDPGQGLRLIYYSQIVNDFQKGDIAEGYSVSREKKESFPLTVTSAQKNPTAFYLCASSIPKLAGGVNTQYFGPGTRLTVL.

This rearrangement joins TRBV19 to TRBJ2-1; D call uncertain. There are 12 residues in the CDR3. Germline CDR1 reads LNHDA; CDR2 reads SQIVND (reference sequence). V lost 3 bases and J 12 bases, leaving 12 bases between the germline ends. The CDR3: CASSMPRVGQFF. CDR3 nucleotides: TGTGCCAGTAGTATGCCCCGGGTCGGGCAGTTCTTC.

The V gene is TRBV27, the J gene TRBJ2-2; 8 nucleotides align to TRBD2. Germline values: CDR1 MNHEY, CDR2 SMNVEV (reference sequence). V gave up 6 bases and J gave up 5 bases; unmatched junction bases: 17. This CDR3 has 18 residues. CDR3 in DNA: TGTGCCAGCAGCCCGCACAGCGTGAGCGGGAGAGGGACCGGGGAGCTGTTTTTT. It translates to CASSPHSVSGRGTGELFF.

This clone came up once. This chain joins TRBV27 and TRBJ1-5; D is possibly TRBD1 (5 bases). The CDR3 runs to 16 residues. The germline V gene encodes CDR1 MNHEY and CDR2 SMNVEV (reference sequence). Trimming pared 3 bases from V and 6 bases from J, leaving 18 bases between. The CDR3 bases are TGTGCCAGCAGTTTCGGGGGACCCTGGGGGGGTCAGCCCCAGCATTTT. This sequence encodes CASSFGGPWGGQPQHF.

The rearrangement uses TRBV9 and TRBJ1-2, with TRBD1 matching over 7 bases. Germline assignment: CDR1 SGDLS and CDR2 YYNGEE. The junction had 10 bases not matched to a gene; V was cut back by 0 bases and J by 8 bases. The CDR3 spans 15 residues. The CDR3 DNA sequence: TGTGCCAGCAGCGTAGGAGGAGGGGGCGCGTTCGGCTACACCTTC. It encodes CASSVGGGGAFGYTF.

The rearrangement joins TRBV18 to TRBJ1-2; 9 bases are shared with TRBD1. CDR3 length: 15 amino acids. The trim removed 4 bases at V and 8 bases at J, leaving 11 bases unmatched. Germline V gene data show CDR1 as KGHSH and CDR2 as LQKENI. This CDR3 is CASSLGETGGRGYTF. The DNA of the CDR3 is TGTGCCAGCTCACTCGGAGAAACAGGGGGCCGGGGCTACACCTTC.

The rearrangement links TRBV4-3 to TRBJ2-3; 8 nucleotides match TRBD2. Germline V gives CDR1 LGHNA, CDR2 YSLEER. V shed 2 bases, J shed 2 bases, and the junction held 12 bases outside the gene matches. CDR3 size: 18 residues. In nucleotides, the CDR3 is TGCGCCAGCAGCCAACAGGTGGCCAGCGGGAGCCCCACAGATACGCAGTATTTT. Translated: CASSQQVASGSPTDTQYF.

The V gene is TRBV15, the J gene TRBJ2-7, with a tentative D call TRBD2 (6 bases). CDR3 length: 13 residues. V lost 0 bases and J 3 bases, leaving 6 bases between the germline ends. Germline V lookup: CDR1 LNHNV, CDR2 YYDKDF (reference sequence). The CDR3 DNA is TGTGCCACCAGCAGAGAGGGGGGCTACGAGCAGTACTTC. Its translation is CATSREGGYEQYF. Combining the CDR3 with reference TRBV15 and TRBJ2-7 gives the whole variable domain DAMVIQNPRYQVTQFGKPVTLSCSQTLNHNVMYWYQQKSSQAPKLLFHYYDKDFNNEADTPDNFQSRRPNTSFCFLDIRSPGLGDTAMYLCATSREGGYEQYFGPGTRLTVT.

The CDR3 loop reads CASSEEGGLRSPLHF. The CDR3 nucleotides are TGTGCCAGCAGTGAGGAGGGCGGTCTACGGTCACCCCTCCACTTT. The gene calls are TRBV6-1 and TRBJ1-6; no reliable D call. This CDR3 has 15 amino acids. Germline CDR1 reads MNHNS; CDR2 reads SASEGT. V was trimmed by 3 bases and J by 10 bases, leaving 16 bases between them.

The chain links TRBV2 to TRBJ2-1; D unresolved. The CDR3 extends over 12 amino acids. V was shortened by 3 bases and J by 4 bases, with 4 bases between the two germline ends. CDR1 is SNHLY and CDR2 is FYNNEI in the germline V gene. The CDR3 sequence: CASSDPYNEQFF. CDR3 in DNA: TGTGCCAGCAGTGACCCTTACAATGAGCAGTTCTTC. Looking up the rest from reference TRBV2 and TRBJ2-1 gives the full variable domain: EPEVTQTPSHQVTQMGQEVILRCVPISNHLYFYWYRQILGQKVEFLVSFYNNEISEKSEIFDDQFSVERPDGSNFTLKIRSTKLEDSAMYFCASSDPYNEQFFGPGTRLTVL.

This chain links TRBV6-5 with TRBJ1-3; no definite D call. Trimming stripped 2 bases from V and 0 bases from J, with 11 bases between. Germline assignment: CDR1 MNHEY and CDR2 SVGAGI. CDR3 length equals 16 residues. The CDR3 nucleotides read TGTGCCAGCAGTTACGGCTCCAAGATCTCTGGAAACACCATATATTTT. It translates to CASSYGSKISGNTIYF.

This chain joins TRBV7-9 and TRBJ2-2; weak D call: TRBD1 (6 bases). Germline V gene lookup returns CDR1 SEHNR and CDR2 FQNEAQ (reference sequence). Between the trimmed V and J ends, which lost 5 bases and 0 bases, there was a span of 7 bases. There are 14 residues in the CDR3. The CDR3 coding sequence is TGTGCCAGCAGCAAGGGGGCGAACACCGGGGAGCTGTTTTTT. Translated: CASSKGANTGELFF.

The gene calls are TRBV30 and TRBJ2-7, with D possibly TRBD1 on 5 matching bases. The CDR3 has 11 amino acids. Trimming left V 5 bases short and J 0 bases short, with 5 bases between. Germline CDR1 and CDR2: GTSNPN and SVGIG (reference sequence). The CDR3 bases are TGTGCCTGGGGACACTCCTACGAGCAGTACTTC. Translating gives CAWGHSYEQYF.

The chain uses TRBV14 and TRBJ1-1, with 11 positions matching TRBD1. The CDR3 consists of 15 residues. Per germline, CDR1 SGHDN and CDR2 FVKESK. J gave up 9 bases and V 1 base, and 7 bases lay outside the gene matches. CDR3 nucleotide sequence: TGTGCCAGCAGCCAAGGAAAACCGGACAGGGGGCAAGCTTTCTTT. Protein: CASSQGKPDRGQAFF. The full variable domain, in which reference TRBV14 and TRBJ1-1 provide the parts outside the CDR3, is EAGVTQFPSHSVIEKGQTVTLRCDPISGHDNLYWYRRVMGKEIKFLLHFVKESKQDESGMPNNRFLAERTGGTYSTLKVQPAELEDSGVYFCASSQGKPDRGQAFFGQGTRLTVV.

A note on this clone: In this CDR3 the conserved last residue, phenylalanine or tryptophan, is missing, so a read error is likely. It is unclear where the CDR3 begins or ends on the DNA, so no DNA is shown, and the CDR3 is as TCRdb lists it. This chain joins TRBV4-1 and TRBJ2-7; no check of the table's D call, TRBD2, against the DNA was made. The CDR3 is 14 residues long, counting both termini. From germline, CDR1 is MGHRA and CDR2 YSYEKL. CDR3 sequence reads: CASSRLEGTSVPHG.

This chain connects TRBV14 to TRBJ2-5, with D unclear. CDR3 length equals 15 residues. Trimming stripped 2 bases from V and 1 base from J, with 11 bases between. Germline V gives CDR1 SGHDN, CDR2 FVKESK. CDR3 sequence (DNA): TGTGCCAGCAGCCAATGGGCAGCCTCCCAAGAGACCCAGTACTTC. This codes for CASSQWAASQETQYF.